The 18 T cell receptor beta chains presented below share a single source sample, sequenced in a study of human T cells and chemical hapten exposure. The sample's time point: pre-sensitization, week 0. Treatment meaning: therapeutic diphenylcyclopropenone sensitization with weekly scalp DPC. MiXCR was run by TCRdb on the RACE reads, yielding one entry per CDR3 protein. Seen here are some 38,000 distinct CDR3 sequences, roughly 7.6% observed once, and the top ten hold around 1.4%. Source: whole blood, taken in connection with sensitization to the hapten diphenylcyclopropenone (DPC). Receptors were obtained from a woman between 50 and 59 years old with alopecia areata. Some clones in this sample may be carry-over from other donors' samples.

This clonotype was seen many times. This chain uses TRBV18 with TRBJ2-5, with TRBD1 identical over 8 bases. Germline V gene lookup returns CDR1 KGHSH and CDR2 LQKENI. The J segment lost 4 bases and the V segment lost 5 bases, leaving 12 bases of the junction unmatched. This CDR3 has 16 residues. CDR3 nucleotide sequence: TGTGCCAGCTCAGCGCAGGGGGCGCACACCCCAGAGACCCAGTACTTC. This codes for CASSAQGAHTPETQYF.

This clonotype was picked up many times. V gene TRBV11-2 combines with J gene TRBJ2-1; D is tentatively TRBD1 or TRBD2 (6 bases each). The CDR3 is 14 amino acids. The germline gives CDR1 SGHAT, CDR2 FQNNGV. The V gene lost 7 bases and the J gene lost 3 bases, with 13 bases spanning the gap. The CDR3 nucleotides read TGTGCCAGCACCGCGGGACAACGCTACAATGAGCAGTTCTTC. Encoded protein: CASTAGQRYNEQFF.

The chain joins TRBV10-1 to TRBJ2-3; perhaps TRBD2 as D (6 bases). Germline V lookup: CDR1 WNHNN, CDR2 SYGVQD (reference sequence). This CDR3 spans 14 amino acids. Trimming pared 5 bases from V and 0 bases from J, leaving 9 bases between. CDR3 sequence reads: CASSQRASTDTQYF. Written as DNA, the CDR3 is TGCGCCAGCAGTCAGCGGGCTAGCACAGATACGCAGTATTTT.

This clonotype was detected many times. The chain combines TRBV27 with TRBJ2-7; perhaps D is TRBD1 or TRBD2 (5 bases each). The CDR3 extends over 14 amino acids. The V gene's germline CDR1 is MNHEY and CDR2 SMNVEV (reference sequence). The germline V and J ends were trimmed by 5 bases and 2 bases, with 13 bases remaining between them. The CDR3 is CASSIRDGPYEQYF. The CDR3 DNA is TGTGCCAGCAGTATCCGGGACGGACCCTACGAGCAGTACTTC.

This clonotype was detected many times. V gene TRBV5-6 combines with J gene TRBJ2-6; no firm D call. The CDR3 extends over 18 amino acids. The germline V gene encodes CDR1 SGHDT and CDR2 YYEEEE. Trimming removed 2 bases from V and 3 bases from J, with 18 bases in between. DNA for the CDR3: TGTGCCAGCAGCTTCGGGCAGTTACCCCTAGGTGGGGCCAACGTCCTGACTTTC. This translates into CASSFGQLPLGGANVLTF.

This clonotype was seen repeatedly, ten times or more. The chain is built from TRBV19 and TRBJ1-4; 8 bases are shared with TRBD1. CDR1 and CDR2 from the germline V gene are LNHDA and SQIVND (reference sequence). The trim removed 0 bases at V and 14 bases at J, leaving 8 bases unmatched. The CDR3 has 14 amino acids. The CDR3 region has the DNA TGTGCCAGTAGTATAGATGGGCGGGACAGGCCTCTGTTTTTT. It encodes CASSIDGRDRPLFF.

In its sample, this clonotype was seen many times. V and J are TRBV7-6 and TRBJ1-4, with D possibly matching TRBD1 (5 bases). Germline lookup yields CDR1 SGHVS and CDR2 FNYEAQ. The CDR3 covers 15 residues. Deletions cut 5 bases from V and 3 bases from J, with 13 bases between. In DNA form, the CDR3 reads TGTGCCAGCAGCCCCGACAGAGGGTCTAATGAAAAACTGTTTTTT. Protein sequence: CASSPDRGSNEKLFF.

The rearrangement uses TRBV4-3 and TRBJ2-3; D might be TRBD2 (6 bases). This CDR3 spans 17 amino acids. Germline V lookup: CDR1 LGHNA, CDR2 YSLEER. The ends were cut back, 0 bases at V and 5 bases at J, with 18 bases in the middle. The CDR3 here is CASSQDGSITGGDTQYF. The CDR3 DNA follows: TGCGCCAGCAGCCAAGACGGGAGCATTACCGGGGGAGATACGCAGTATTTT.

This clonotype has a count of ten or more. V gene TRBV27 combines with J gene TRBJ2-3; D unclear. The CDR3 extends over 14 amino acids. Germline V gene data show CDR1 as MNHEY and CDR2 as SMNVEV (reference sequence). Between the trimmed V and J ends, which lost 7 bases and 0 bases, there was a span of 11 bases. CDR3 sequence (DNA): TGTGCCAGCAAAAGGCCCTTGAGCACAGATACGCAGTATTTT. The encoded protein is CASKRPLSTDTQYF.

This clonotype was observed many times. The rearrangement joins TRBV11-2 to TRBJ2-7; 9 bases are a match to TRBD2. Germline-derived CDR1 and CDR2 are SGHAT and FQNNGV. The J segment lost 5 bases and the V segment lost 5 bases, leaving 10 bases of the junction unmatched. The CDR3 totals 15 residues. The CDR3 sequence: CASSPFSGSIHEQYF. For the CDR3, the DNA is TGTGCCAGCAGCCCCTTTAGCGGGAGCATCCACGAGCAGTACTTC. Using reference TRBV11-2 and TRBJ2-7 for the parts outside the CDR3, the full variable domain is EAGVAQSPRYKIIEKRQSVAFWCNPISGHATLYWYQQILGQGPKLLIQFQNNGVVDDSQLPKDRFSAERLKGVDSTLKIQPAKLEDSAVYLCASSPFSGSIHEQYFGPGTRLTVT.

This clonotype was seen many times. The chain employs TRBV5-1 and TRBJ2-1; TRBD2 matches at 9 bases. Germline V CDR1 and CDR2: SGHRS, YFSETQ. Trimming removed 4 bases from V and 6 bases from J; junction bases left unmatched: 11. This CDR3 has 16 amino acids. CDR3 sequence: CASSVFPGLAFNEQFF. CDR3 in DNA: TGCGCCAGCAGCGTCTTTCCGGGACTAGCCTTCAATGAGCAGTTCTTC.

DNA for the CDR3: TGCAGCGTGATCCGGGACAGAGGTACCTACGAGCAGTACTTC. Translating it yields CSVIRDRGTYEQYF. V and J are TRBV29-1 and TRBJ2-7; 7 bases map to TRBD1. V trimming: 6 bases; J trimming: 2 bases; junction bases outside the gene matches: 10. CDR3 length: 14 amino acids. CDR1 and CDR2 from the germline V gene are SQVTM and ANQGSEA.

The chain couples TRBV20-1 to TRBJ2-5; a possible D gene is TRBD2 (5 bases). In germline, CDR1 is DFQATT, CDR2 SNEGSKA (reference sequence). This CDR3 is 16 amino acids long. Trimming stripped 5 bases from V and 1 base from J, with 20 bases between. The DNA for the CDR3 is TGCAGTGCTCCCGGGATAGGGAGAAGCTTCCAAGAGACCCAGTACTTC. Translating it yields CSAPGIGRSFQETQYF.

This sequence joins TRBV5-1 and TRBJ2-2; D may be TRBD1 (5 bases). CDR3 length: 15 residues. Trimming cost V 0 bases and J 5 bases, with 11 bases left between them. CDR1 is SGHRS, CDR2 YFSETQ, per germline. Here the CDR3 DNA reads TGCGCCAGCAGCTTGGGGGGCCCCGGGACCGGGGAGCTGTTTTTT. Amino acids: CASSLGGPGTGELFF.

Here the CDR3 DNA reads TGCAGCGTTGAACACGGACAGGGGCCCACCTACGAGCAGTACTTC. As protein: CSVEHGQGPTYEQYF. The V gene is TRBV29-1, the J gene TRBJ2-7; 9 bases line up with TRBD1. After removal of 2 bases from V and 2 bases from J, the junction contained 7 bases not matched to a gene. Germline-derived CDR1 and CDR2 are SQVTM and ANQGSEA. This CDR3 has 15 amino acids.

The V gene is TRBV6-6, the J gene TRBJ1-5; D call uncertain. CDR1 is MNHNY and CDR2 is SVGAGI in the germline V gene (reference sequence). Trimming shortened V by 6 bases and J by 4 bases, and 7 bases separated the two germline ends. The CDR3 contains 12 residues. The CDR3 DNA sequence: TGTGCCAGCAGCCGAGCGAATCAGCCCCAGCATTTT. It codes for CASSRANQPQHF.

This clonotype appeared many times. The rearrangement joins TRBV6-2 or TRBV6-3 to TRBJ2-1; a weak D match, TRBD2 (5 bases). This CDR3 is 13 amino acids long. Trimming shortened V by 5 bases and J by 10 bases, and 15 bases separated the two germline ends. Germline V lookup: CDR1 MNHEY, CDR2 SVGEGT. CDR3 amino acids: CASSPGFPREQFF. The CDR3 DNA sequence: TGTGCCAGCAGTCCGGGGTTCCCGCGGGAGCAGTTCTTC.

The CDR3 sequence is CASRLGQTSGNTIYF. The DNA for the CDR3 is TGTGCCAGCAGACTAGGACAGACCTCTGGAAACACCATATATTTT. The genes are TRBV6-5 and TRBJ1-3, with D possibly being TRBD1 (6 bases). The CDR3 is 15 amino acids. CDR1 MNHEY and CDR2 SVGAGI come from the germline V gene. The germline V and J ends were trimmed by 6 bases and 0 bases, with 12 bases remaining between them.